These T cell receptor beta chains were read from a single sample in a study of beta chain features in type 1 diabetes. Profiling relied on immunoSEQ multiplex PCR, and the TCRdb table lists in-frame clones only, not all of them. The sample has roughly 140,000 clones, 11% seen once; the top ten hold approximately 2%. Sequencing input: central memory CD4+ T cells from blood. Source of these receptors: a man aged 18 to 35 in good health. Each CDR3 is given without its conserved first and last residue. Where a row states a size, it is once, few, many or the class of an expanded clone; other rows omit it.

J gene | clone size | V gene | CDR3 protein
TRBJ2-1 | - | TRBV4-1 | ASSQGGYGSGPYNEQF
TRBJ2-7 | - | TRBV7-2 | ASSSLRTSGSYEQY
TRBJ1-2 | once | TRBV7-8 | ASSSITWDYGYT
TRBJ2-7 | few | TRBV5-1 | ASSFTGGDGEQY
TRBJ2-7 | many | TRBV30 | AWGFGGDPYEQY
TRBJ1-2 | few | TRBV7-2 | ASSSGTGAGYT
TRBJ1-2 | few | TRBV11-1 | ASSLDRNYGYT
TRBJ1-2 | - | TRBV27 | ASSPRDRGLTGYT
TRBJ2-2 | - | TRBV2 | ASSPGQNTGELF
TRBJ2-1 | few | TRBV5-1 | ASSSQGNEQF
TRBJ2-7 | many | TRBV14 | ASSQRSSPSYEQY
TRBJ2-1 | - | TRBV6-4 | ASSPGGVSNEQF
TRBJ2-5 | - | TRBV18 | ASSPHEGETQY
TRBJ1-2 | many | TRBV4-1 | ASSPGQGRSHGYT
TRBJ2-3 | - | TRBV15 | ATSGWDSTPSTDTQY
TRBJ2-3 | - | TRBV5-1 | ASSTRTSGSSDTQY
TRBJ2-6 | - | TRBV27 | ASSLVSSGANVLT
TRBJ2-7 | - | TRBV15 | ATAGQNYEQY
TRBJ1-5 | - | TRBV30 | AWTHMGAGSDQPQH
TRBJ1-2 | - | TRBV30 | AWRGTPSYGYT
TRBJ2-1 | few | TRBV7-3 | ASSLDRGLGEQF
TRBJ1-6 | - | TRBV5-1 | ASSLTRTGGNSPLH
TRBJ2-5 | many | TRBV7-9 | ASSLDLSLETQY
TRBJ2-1 | - | TRBV7-9 | ASSLGSAYNEQF
TRBJ2-3 | - | TRBV7-2 | ASSSRGRTDTQY
TRBJ2-2 | - | TRBV19 | ASALTSGGYTGELF
TRBJ2-4 | - | TRBV5-1 | ASSLEVSLAKNIQY
TRBJ2-7 | few | TRBV10-3 | AISVTRREQY
TRBJ1-3 | few | TRBV7-9 | ASSLSRRGNTIY
TRBJ2-7 | - | TRBV7-2 | ASSLGGQGGEQY
TRBJ1-1 | few | TRBV19 | ASSIRGTGTNTEAF
TRBJ2-1 | few | TRBV19 | ASAQRPSNEQF
TRBJ1-1 | few | TRBV10-3 | AIVGTEVGNTEAF
TRBJ2-1 | few | TRBV7-2 | ASSSDPVYNEQF
TRBJ1-1 | - | TRBV6-1 | ASSERKGRVTEAF
TRBJ1-3 | few | TRBV2 | ASRDRGDTIY
TRBJ2-5 | - | TRBV9 | ASSPSPGQGYQETQY
TRBJ1-5 | - | TRBV5-1 | ASRQGTDSNQPQH
TRBJ2-7 | - | TRBV28 | ASRSTGYYEQY
TRBJ1-1 | - | TRBV10-3 | AIKERALNTEAF
TRBJ2-1 | - | TRBV21-1 | ASNTTGGEQF
TRBJ2-7 | - | TRBV7-9 | ASSPGHYSYEQY
TRBJ2-7 | - | TRBV2 | ASSPWSEQY
TRBJ2-1 | - | TRBV7-2 | ASSSDRSGGEQF